Listed below are T cell receptor beta chains from one sample, sequenced in a study of CD8 T cells in ankylosing spondylitis. TCRdb reprocessed the 5' RACE reads via MiXCR and lists one record per CDR3 protein. The sample carries hundreds of thousands of distinct CDR3 sequences, roughly 24% recorded once. Sequenced material: blood, either unsorted or a sorted T cell fraction (not recorded which). The source is a male donor with ankylosing spondylitis or in good health (not recorded which). Both conserved end residues are part of each CDR3. Each record gives: J gene, clone size, V gene, D gene, CDR3 protein, CDR3 DNA. A D gene is named only where the DNA matches it firmly. Size tells how often a clone was seen (once, few, many) or the class of an expanded clone, and some rows leave it out.

TRBJ2-2 many TRBV6-5 TRBD1 CASSWTGGGGELFF TGTGCCAGCAGTTGGACAGGGGGGGGCGGGGAGCTGTTTTTT
TRBJ2-7 many TRBV5-1 . CASSFDNYEQYF TGCGCCAGCAGCTTTGACAACTACGAGCAGTACTTC
TRBJ1-5 many TRBV10-3 TRBD1 CAISQDRGWGNQPQHF TGTGCCATCAGTCAGGACAGGGGTTGGGGCAATCAGCCCCAGCATTTT
TRBJ1-5 many TRBV4-1 . CASSQGEAQSRPQHF TGCGCCAGCAGCCAAGGGGAAGCCCAATCACGGCCCCAGCATTTT
TRBJ2-7 many TRBV4-1 TRBD1 CASSGQEKQYF TGCGCCAGCAGCGGACAGGAAAAGCAGTACTTC
TRBJ2-5 once TRBV10-3 TRBD2 CAISQTSGSETQYF TGTGCCATCAGCCAGACTAGCGGGAGTGAGACCCAGTACTTC
TRBJ2-7 many TRBV20-1 . CSALLGGSYEQYF TGCAGTGCCCTCCTTGGAGGATCCTACGAGCAGTACTTC
TRBJ2-5 . TRBV12-3/TRBV12-4 . CASSFQGRGTQYF TGTGCCAGCAGTTTTCAGGGAAGGGGGACCCAGTACTTC
TRBJ2-1 many TRBV9 . CASSANLRGEQFF TGTGCCAGCAGCGCAAATCTTAGGGGTGAGCAGTTCTTC
TRBJ2-3 . TRBV20-1 TRBD2 CSAQRGPSTDTQYF TGCAGTGCGCAGCGGGGCCCTAGCACAGATACGCAGTATTTT
TRBJ1-4 many TRBV19 . CASSNRDIGLTNEKLFF TGTGCCAGTAGTAACCGGGACATCGGCCTAACTAATGAAAAACTGTTTTTT
TRBJ2-5 . TRBV20-1 . CSARGRSRDPETQYF TGCAGTGCTAGAGGACGCTCCCGGGACCCAGAGACCCAGTACTTC
TRBJ2-1 few TRBV12-3/TRBV12-4 . CASSLTAGTVNEQFF TGTGCCAGCAGTTTAACCGCGGGGACAGTCAATGAGCAGTTCTTC
TRBJ2-7 many TRBV12-3/TRBV12-4 . CASSFFKTASSYEQYF TGTGCCAGCAGTTTTTTTAAGACGGCCTCTTCCTACGAGCAGTACTTC
TRBJ2-1 many TRBV7-2 TRBD2 CASNQLARPYNEQFF TGTGCCAGCAACCAACTAGCGCGTCCCTACAATGAGCAGTTCTTC